The entry below gives a single TCR beta chain sequence along with its context. The antigen is not known. Each and every patient relapsed after autologous stem cell transplantation, and patients got differing brentuximab vedotin exposure. After PBMCs were thawed, their CD8+ T cells were isolated by magnetic negative selection. The data belong to a study of PD-1 blockade in classical Hodgkin lymphoma. Study-level results: In newly diagnosed patients, baseline TCR diversity was reportedly below that of healthy donors. At C4D1, TCR diversity had climbed significantly for CD4+ cells, though not for CD8+ cells.

Here immunoSEQ multiplex PCR was the method, and the copy in TCRdb shows in-frame clones only, minus some. The sample holds approximately 4,500 clones; over 65% are singletons and the top ten take about 25%. This material consisted of CD8+ T cells from blood, taken at baseline. This sequence was found in a human donor with classical Hodgkin lymphoma.

CDR3 DNA: TGTGCCAGCAGAATACCGGGACAGTTTAGTGAAGCTTTCTTT. Translation: CASRIPGQFSEAFF. The rearrangement uses TRBV11-2 and TRBJ1-1, with 7 bases matching TRBD1. The V gene's germline CDR1 is SGHAT and CDR2 FQNNGV. The CDR3 length is 14 residues. V was clipped by 6 bases and J by 7 bases; unmatched bases: 11. Supplemented by reference TRBV11-2 and TRBJ1-1, the full variable domain reads EAGVAQSPRYKIIEKRQSVAFWCNPISGHATLYWYQQILGQGPKLLIQFQNNGVVDDSQLPKDRFSAERLKGVDSTLKIQPAKLEDSAVYLCASRIPGQFSEAFFGQGTRLTVV.